The sequence of this T cell receptor beta chain was determined in a study of blood T cell repertoires in COVID-19. Study-wide background: T cells, B-cell-depleted T cells, or PBMCs provided the cDNA or gDNA that served as material.

Recovered participants had two consecutive negative NP/OP PCR tests, healthcare professional clearance, or symptom resolution. The germline CDR1 and CDR2 sequences are MNHEY and SVGEGT. The CDR3 has 18 amino acids. V lost 1 base and J lost 4; bases outside the gene matches: 7. Assay: immunoSEQ multiplex PCR; the TCRdb copy retains only in-frame clones and omits some. The table shows more than 150,000 clones, with approximately 84% occurring only once. The chain recombines TRBV6-2 or TRBV6-3 with TRBJ2-3, with 14 bases identical to TRBD2. Sequenced sample: PBMCs or T cells enriched from blood (not recorded which). The origin of this receptor is a woman aged 50 to 65 who had recovered from COVID-19. CDR3 DNA: TGTGCCAGCAGTTACTTGGGGGGACTAGCGGGAGTTTCAGATACGCAGTATTTT. Translation gives CASSYLGGLAGVSDTQYF.